The rows below give T cell receptor beta chains drawn from one sample of a study of shared clonotypes between healthy human individuals. The protocol was immunoSEQ multiplex PCR, while the TCRdb copy is restricted to in-frame clones and leaves out a portion. The sample includes about 870,000 clones, nearly 95% of them seen just once. The sample was naive CD8+ T cells sorted from blood. Receptors originate from a man aged 25-40 years in good health. CDR3s include the opening cysteine and the closing phenylalanine or tryptophan. The D gene is left open where the match is weak. Expanded clones get a size class; other rows say once, few or many, or leave the size out.

abundance	d_gene	v_gene	j_gene	CDR3aa	CDR3nt
-	-	TRBV7-9	TRBJ2-5	CASSTQDLSQYF	TGTGCCAGCAGCACGCAAGACTTATCCCAGTACTTC
-	TRBD2	TRBV25-1	TRBJ2-2	CASSETSVRELFF	TGTGCCAGCAGTGAAACTAGCGTTCGGGAGCTGTTTTTT
-	TRBD1	TRBV2	TRBJ2-7	CATEVAPPGGQYF	TGTGCCACCGAGGTAGCCCCGCCAGGGGGGCAGTACTTC
-	TRBD2	TRBV11-2	TRBJ2-7	CASTNPGLAAYGQYF	TGTGCCAGCACCAACCCGGGACTAGCAGCCTACGGGCAGTACTTC
-	-	TRBV29-1	TRBJ1-4	CSVEEGPGGGKLFF	TGCAGCGTTGAAGAGGGACCCGGAGGGGGAAAACTGTTTTTT
-	TRBD2	TRBV11-2	TRBJ2-1	CASSQGLAEHEQFF	TGTGCCAGCAGCCAGGGACTAGCGGAGCATGAGCAGTTCTTC
-	-	TRBV27	TRBJ2-5	CASSFRAGPFSETQYF	TGTGCCAGCAGTTTTCGCGCAGGGCCGTTTTCGGAGACCCAGTACTTC
-	-	TRBV4-1	TRBJ2-7	CASSQALGEAYEQYF	TGCGCCAGCAGCCAAGCCCTCGGCGAGGCCTACGAGCAGTACTTC
-	TRBD2	TRBV7-8	TRBJ2-1	CASSFSGTFYNEQFF	TGTGCCAGCAGCTTCAGCGGGACCTTCTACAATGAGCAGTTCTTC
-	-	TRBV5-1	TRBJ1-1	CASAIQGMNTEAFF	TGCGCCAGCGCGATACAGGGCATGAACACTGAAGCTTTCTTT
-	-	TRBV5-1	TRBJ2-3	CASSLAGLTDTQYF	TGCGCCAGCAGCTTGGCTGGGCTCACAGATACGCAGTATTTT
-	TRBD1	TRBV6-4	TRBJ2-7	CASSGTGGPYEQYF	TGTGCCAGCAGTGGAACAGGGGGCCCTTACGAGCAGTACTTC
-	-	TRBV9	TRBJ2-1	CASGPSKEQFF	TGTGCCAGCGGCCCGAGTAAGGAGCAGTTCTTC
-	TRBD1	TRBV19	TRBJ2-1	CASRGTGKVNEQFF	TGTGCCAGTAGGGGGACAGGTAAAGTCAATGAGCAGTTCTTC
-	TRBD1	TRBV7-9	TRBJ2-1	CASSLARTGSYNEQFF	TGTGCCAGCAGCCTAGCTAGGACAGGGTCCTACAATGAGCAGTTCTTC
-	-	TRBV30	TRBJ1-4	CAWSVGGPEKLFF	TGTGCCTGGAGTGTAGGGGGACCCGAAAAACTGTTTTTT
-	TRBD2	TRBV18	TRBJ2-7	CASSPTIAGGSYEQYF	TGTGCCAGCTCCCCGACCATAGCGGGAGGATCCTACGAGCAGTACTTC
-	TRBD2	TRBV2	TRBJ2-3	CASKYAASGRNTQYF	TGTGCCAGCAAATATGCGGCTAGCGGGAGGAATACGCAGTATTTT
-	-	TRBV7-3	TRBJ2-3	CASSPRRGTDTQYF	TGTGCCAGCAGCCCACGGCGGGGCACAGATACGCAGTATTTT
-	TRBD2	TRBV27	TRBJ2-1	CASSHSGSSYNEQFF	TGTGCCAGCAGCCATAGCGGGAGCTCCTACAATGAGCAGTTCTTC
-	-	TRBV15	TRBJ1-5	CATSRQGLSNQPQHF	TGTGCCACCAGCAGACAGGGGTTAAGCAATCAGCCCCAGCATTTT
-	TRBD2	TRBV5-1	TRBJ2-5	CASSPGLAVYQETQYF	TGCGCCAGCAGCCCTGGACTAGCGGTGTACCAAGAGACCCAGTACTTC
-	-	TRBV27	TRBJ1-5	CASSPGTAVGPQHF	TGTGCCAGCAGTCCGGGGACCGCCGTGGGGCCCCAGCATTTT
-	-	TRBV7-8	TRBJ2-3	CASSLPPGEGTDTQYF	TGTGCCAGCAGCCTCCCCCCGGGGGAGGGCACAGATACGCAGTATTTT
-	-	TRBV4-1	TRBJ2-1	CASSQGIGNYNEQFF	TGCGCCAGCAGCCAAGGAATTGGAAACTACAATGAGCAGTTCTTC
few	TRBD1	TRBV28	TRBJ2-7	CASGTDSYEQYF	TGTGCCAGCGGGACAGACTCCTACGAGCAGTACTTC
-	-	TRBV2	TRBJ1-1	CARTKGSEAFF	TGTGCCAGGACGAAGGGATCTGAAGCTTTCTTT
-	TRBD1	TRBV23-1	TRBJ1-5	CASSHRDRGEPQHF	TGCGCCAGCAGTCATCGGGACAGGGGTGAGCCCCAGCATTTT
-	-	TRBV11-2	TRBJ2-7	CASSPSGEQYF	TGTGCCAGCAGCCCGTCGGGAGAGCAGTACTTC
-	-	TRBV7-9	TRBJ2-3	CASSLEGSDTQYF	TGTGCCAGCAGCTTAGAAGGGTCAGATACGCAGTATTTT
-	-	TRBV10-1	TRBJ2-1	CASSPGFNEQFF	TGCGCCAGCAGTCCGGGATTCAATGAGCAGTTCTTC
-	-	TRBV6-5	TRBJ1-5	CASSPQGPHQPQHF	TGTGCCAGCAGTCCACAGGGACCCCATCAGCCCCAGCATTTT
once	-	TRBV10-3	TRBJ2-2	CAISESLEDPNTGELFF	TGTGCCATCAGTGAGTCTCTCGAGGACCCGAACACCGGGGAGCTGTTTTTT
-	-	TRBV6-1	TRBJ2-5	CASSEEGYPMETQYF	TGTGCCAGCAGTGAAGAGGGCTATCCAATGGAGACCCAGTACTTC
-	TRBD2	TRBV7-9	TRBJ2-7	CASSSGLAGNYEQYF	TGTGCCAGCAGCTCTGGACTAGCGGGAAACTACGAGCAGTACTTC
-	-	TRBV11-2	TRBJ2-7	CASSLANEQYF	TGTGCCAGCAGCTTAGCTAACGAGCAGTACTTC
once	TRBD2	TRBV28	TRBJ2-3	CASSFPPSGVTDTQYF	TGTGCCAGCAGTTTCCCCCCTAGCGGGGTCACAGATACGCAGTATTTT
-	-	TRBV7-9	TRBJ1-4	CASSLVGGSEKLFF	TGTGCCAGCAGCTTAGTAGGGGGGAGTGAAAAACTGTTTTTT
-	TRBD2	TRBV29-1	TRBJ2-2	CSVESIEGTSGNTGELFF	TGCAGCGTTGAGAGTATTGAGGGGACTAGCGGTAACACCGGGGAGCTGTTTTTT
-	TRBD2	TRBV2	TRBJ2-5	CASIPPLAGGGETQYF	TGTGCCAGCATCCCCCCACTAGCGGGAGGAGGAGAGACCCAGTACTTC
few	TRBD2	TRBV29-1	TRBJ2-1	CSVVSGRIDEQFF	TGCAGCGTTGTCAGCGGGAGAATCGATGAGCAGTTCTTC
-	TRBD1	TRBV28	TRBJ2-7	CASSSTGAYEQYF	TGTGCCAGCAGTTCTACAGGGGCCTACGAGCAGTACTTC
-	-	TRBV7-8	TRBJ2-7	CASSLAGVGYEQYF	TGTGCCAGCAGCTTAGCAGGGGTCGGCTACGAGCAGTACTTC
-	-	TRBV6-5	TRBJ1-1	CASSDTGAFF	TGTGCCAGCAGTGACACTGGGGCTTTCTTT
-	-	TRBV19	TRBJ2-7	CASSIFGGTYEQYF	TGTGCCAGTAGTATATTTGGGGGGACCTACGAGCAGTACTTC